A selection of T cell receptor beta chains follows, all from one sample in a study of memory CD4+ T cells and cytomegalovirus serostatus. Sequencing was performed with immunoSEQ multiplex PCR; in TCRdb, only in-frame clones are kept and a portion is missing. In the table there are approximately 30,000 clones, about 76% of which are singletons. The specimen sequenced was memory CD4+ T cells from blood. These receptors were obtained from an adult in good health and CMV-seronegative. Some clones in this sample may be carry-over from other donors' samples. The CDR3 runs from the conserved cysteine through the conserved F or W. D genes are given only for firm matches. Size is omitted from some rows. Given values are once, few, many or a class for expanded clones.

J gene	D gene	V gene	clone size	CDR3 protein	CDR3 DNA
TRBJ2-4	NA	TRBV11-2	NA	CASSSNPTGNIQYF	TGTGCCAGCAGCTCCAACCCGACGGGAAACATTCAGTACTTC
TRBJ1-2	NA	TRBV4-3	NA	CASSLYRDKDYGYTF	TGCGCCAGCAGCCTCTACAGGGATAAGGACTATGGCTACACCTTC
TRBJ2-2	TRBD1	TRBV7-2	NA	CASSSPGQGAGTGELFF	TGTGCCAGCAGCTCCCCCGGACAGGGGGCTGGAACCGGGGAGCTGTTTTTT
TRBJ1-2	TRBD1	TRBV14	once	CASSHLRGQGAIGYTF	TGTGCCAGCAGCCACTTGCGGGGACAGGGGGCGATTGGCTACACCTTC
TRBJ2-7	NA	TRBV5-1	NA	CASSWDNSYEQYF	TGCGCCAGCAGCTGGGACAACTCCTACGAGCAGTACTTC
TRBJ2-7	NA	TRBV9	NA	CASSVGGESIYEQYF	TGTGCCAGCAGCGTAGGGGGGGAAAGCATCTACGAGCAGTACTTC
TRBJ1-2	TRBD1	TRBV7-9	NA	CASSLGTVNYDYTF	TGTGCCAGCAGCCTTGGGACAGTTAACTATGACTACACCTTC
TRBJ2-7	NA	TRBV10-2	NA	CASSESMLAETYEQYF	TGCGCCAGCAGTGAGTCGATGTTAGCGGAAACCTACGAGCAGTACTTC
TRBJ1-2	TRBD1	TRBV7-8	NA	CASSFTPGTGNYGYTF	TGTGCCAGCAGCTTTACCCCAGGGACAGGAAACTATGGCTACACCTTC
TRBJ1-5	NA	TRBV5-1	NA	CASSLMGGGNNQPQHF	TGCGCCAGCAGCTTGATGGGGGGAGGAAACAATCAGCCCCAGCATTTT
TRBJ2-2	TRBD2	TRBV7-8	NA	CASSAGVLANTGELFF	TGTGCCAGCAGCGCGGGGGTACTAGCAAACACCGGGGAGCTGTTTTTT
TRBJ1-6	NA	TRBV6-6	few	CASDLDSEHSPLHF	TGTGCCAGCGACCTAGACAGCGAGCATTCACCCCTCCACTTT
TRBJ2-7	NA	TRBV27	NA	CASSISTGTYYEQYF	TGTGCCAGCAGTATCTCGACGGGAACCTACTACGAGCAGTACTTC
TRBJ1-5	NA	TRBV4-1	NA	CASSQGAWNQPQHF	TGCGCCAGCAGCCAGGGGGCTTGGAATCAGCCCCAGCATTTT
TRBJ1-1	NA	TRBV2	NA	CASMIPLDGNTEAFF	TGTGCCAGCATGATCCCCCTAGACGGGAACACTGAAGCTTTCTTT
TRBJ1-1	TRBD1	TRBV5-5	NA	CASSAGQGQGNTEAFF	TGTGCCAGCAGCGCAGGACAGGGGCAGGGGAACACTGAAGCTTTCTTT
TRBJ2-6	TRBD1	TRBV2	NA	CASITVRDSHSGANVLTF	TGTGCCAGCATAACGGTTCGGGACAGTCACTCTGGGGCCAACGTCCTGACTTTC
TRBJ2-2	NA	TRBV15	NA	CATSGETSGELFF	TGTGCCACCAGCGGAGAGACTTCCGGGGAGCTGTTTTTT
TRBJ2-3	NA	TRBV28	few	CASSLPSTRTIRTDTQYF	TGTGCCAGCAGTCTACCCTCGACACGGACAATTCGCACAGATACGCAGTATTTT
TRBJ2-7	TRBD2	TRBV18	NA	CASSPGSSGGGSSYEQYF	TGTGCCAGCTCACCAGGGTCTAGCGGGGGCGGTAGCTCCTACGAGCAGTACTTC
TRBJ2-7	NA	TRBV5-1	NA	CASSIQGYEQYF	TGCGCCAGCAGTATCCAGGGCTACGAGCAGTACTTC
TRBJ1-6	TRBD1	TRBV7-6	NA	CASSSQGATNSPLHF	TGTGCCAGCAGCTCACAGGGGGCGACTAATTCACCCCTCCACTTT
TRBJ2-7	NA	TRBV5-1	NA	CASSLFGGQMDYEQYF	TGCGCCAGCAGCTTATTTGGGGGCCAGATGGACTACGAGCAGTACTTC
TRBJ1-1	NA	TRBV28	NA	CATRGNTEAFF	TGTGCCACCCGCGGGAACACTGAAGCTTTCTTT
TRBJ2-7	TRBD1	TRBV6-6	NA	CASSLPGQGVGEYF	TGTGCCAGCAGTCTTCCGGGACAGGGGGTCGGCGAGTACTTC
TRBJ2-1	NA	TRBV9	few	CASSVDGGRSYNEQFF	TGTGCCAGCAGCGTAGACGGGGGGCGCTCCTACAATGAGCAGTTCTTC
TRBJ1-6	NA	TRBV6-6	NA	CASSFGRGSSPLHF	TGTGCCAGCAGTTTTGGCAGGGGCAGTTCACCCCTCCACTTT
TRBJ2-3	NA	TRBV7-6	NA	CASSLGRAVGADTQYF	TGTGCCAGCAGCTTAGGGAGGGCAGTAGGAGCAGATACGCAGTATTTT
TRBJ2-5	TRBD1	TRBV6-6	NA	CASRSTGSEETQYF	TGTGCCAGCAGATCGACAGGGTCCGAAGAGACCCAGTACTTC
TRBJ2-2	TRBD1	TRBV28	once	CAIPGQGTGELFF	TGTGCCATCCCAGGACAGGGGACCGGGGAGCTGTTTTTT
TRBJ1-2	NA	TRBV5-4	once	CASSFRGAYYGYTF	TGTGCCAGCAGCTTCAGGGGCGCCTACTATGGCTACACCTTC
TRBJ2-2	TRBD2	TRBV29-1	NA	CSVALSGGGTGELFF	TGCAGCGTTGCTCTTAGCGGGGGCGGCACCGGGGAGCTGTTTTTT
TRBJ1-2	NA	TRBV7-2	NA	CASSLAGQGSYGYTF	TGTGCCAGCAGCTTAGCGGGCCAGGGGAGCTATGGCTACACCTTC
TRBJ2-7	TRBD1	TRBV5-1	NA	CASSLDPGTAYEQYF	TGCGCCAGCAGCTTGGACCCCGGGACAGCCTACGAGCAGTACTTC
TRBJ2-7	TRBD1	TRBV5-6	NA	CASSLVDRERNEQYF	TGTGCCAGCAGCTTGGTAGACAGGGAGAGGAACGAGCAGTACTTC
TRBJ2-6	NA	TRBV19	NA	CASEFTGANVLTF	TGTGCCAGTGAATTTACTGGGGCCAACGTCCTGACTTTC
TRBJ1-2	NA	TRBV28	NA	CASTQDRGAGGYTF	TGTGCCAGCACCCAAGATCGGGGGGCGGGGGGCTACACCTTC
TRBJ1-4	NA	TRBV19	NA	CASSWTALNEKLFF	TGTGCCAGTAGTTGGACAGCCCTTAATGAAAAACTGTTTTTT
TRBJ1-2	NA	TRBV7-9	NA	CASSPAANYGYTF	TGTGCCAGCAGCCCAGCCGCTAACTATGGCTACACCTTC
TRBJ1-1	NA	TRBV6-6	NA	CASSYSSPQNTEAFF	TGTGCCAGCAGTTACTCGTCCCCGCAGAACACTGAAGCTTTCTTT
TRBJ1-1	NA	TRBV30	NA	CAWNIPGGTEAFF	TGTGCCTGGAACATACCGGGGGGCACTGAAGCTTTCTTT
TRBJ2-3	NA	TRBV11-2	NA	CASSLVGGGTDTQYF	TGTGCCAGCAGCTTAGTAGGGGGGGGCACAGATACGCAGTATTTT
TRBJ1-1	NA	TRBV2	few	CASNRERTEAFF	TGTGCCAGCAATCGGGAAAGGACTGAAGCTTTCTTT
TRBJ1-1	TRBD1	TRBV7-9	NA	CASSPRQGQAEAFF	TGTGCCAGCAGCCCCCGACAGGGACAGGCTGAAGCTTTCTTT
TRBJ2-2	NA	TRBV7-9	NA	CASLRDTLTGELFF	TGTGCCAGCCTCCGGGACACCCTCACCGGGGAGCTGTTTTTT
TRBJ2-1	NA	TRBV11-2	NA	CASRQVSPEKPPYNEQFF	TGTGCCAGCAGACAGGTAAGTCCCGAGAAGCCCCCCTACAATGAGCAGTTCTTC
TRBJ1-2	TRBD1	TRBV5-1	NA	CASSLAGAGTGAGYTF	TGCGCCAGCAGCTTGGCCGGGGCTGGGACAGGGGCTGGCTACACCTTC
TRBJ1-3	NA	TRBV5-1	NA	CASSFSGGSGNTIYF	TGCGCCAGCAGCTTTTCCGGGGGTTCTGGAAACACCATATATTTT
TRBJ2-1	NA	TRBV30	NA	CAWSRVGNEQFF	TGTGCCTGGAGTAGGGTCGGCAATGAGCAGTTCTTC